The source of this TCR beta chain is a study of blood T cells in healthy people across ages. Primed by a sample-barcoded 5' primer and a J-beta primer mix, a second PCR proceeded for about 7 to 12 cycles. TCRdb processed the 5' RACE reads anew with MiXCR; each CDR3 protein has one entry. The profile shows about 1.6 million distinct CDR3 sequences, about 35% of them singletons. Only a few counts were recorded for this clonotype. This CDR3 comprises 20 residues. V lost 5 bases to trimming and J lost 3 bases, with 31 bases between them. Per the germline V gene, CDR1 is ENHRY and CDR2 is SYGVKD. The chain employs TRBV10-3 and TRBJ1-1, with a tentative D call TRBD1 (6 bases). Sequenced input: blood. The origin of this receptor is a woman aged 25-40 years in good health. The CDR3 loop is CAISSAARPGGRIGDTEAFF. The CDR3 DNA sequence: TGTGCCATCAGTTCGGCGGCCCGGCCGGGGGGCAGGATCGGGGACACTGAAGCTTTCTTT.